This T cell receptor beta chain was sequenced for a study of graft-versus-host responses after intestinal transplantation. Study summary: Each recipient received anti-thymocyte globulin induction, then tacrolimus and steroids for approximately 3 years. Findings of the study overall: Within allografts, high graft-versus-host to host-versus-graft clonal ratios were seen among patients with graft-donor T cell macrochimerism.

Of note for this clone: The antigen is unknown.

Sequencing was performed with immunoSEQ multiplex PCR; in TCRdb, only in-frame clones are kept and a portion is missing. The repertoire holds around 29,000 clones, with nearly 90% as singletons. The sequence was collected from a human patient who received an intestinal transplant, so some T cells may come from the graft donor. Sample: PBMCs, taken 450 to 480 days after intestinal transplantation.

The CDR3 DNA reads TGTGCCAGCAGCGAAAGTCCCGGGACATCCAGCTCCTACAATGAGCAGTTCTTC. This sequence encodes CASSESPGTSSSYNEQFF. V usage is TRBV6-1 and J usage is TRBJ2-1; D may be TRBD1 (6 bases). Per germline, CDR1 MNHNS and CDR2 SASEGT. The V and J ends lost 6 bases and 0 bases respectively, with 21 bases between them. The CDR3 runs 18 residues.